The sequence of this T cell receptor beta chain was determined in a study of shared clonotypes between healthy human individuals. The data were produced by immunoSEQ multiplex PCR, yet TCRdb's version contains in-frame clones alone and is incomplete. The table includes approximately 2,000,000 clones, 80% to 95% detected once. CDR1 is SGHVS, CDR2 FNYEAQ, per germline. Trimming at V came to 4 bases and at J to 5 bases, leaving 4 bases not matched to a gene. The CDR3 spans 15 residues. CD45RO-negative cells were positively selected for CCR7, leaving out terminally differentiated effector memory CD45RA+ cells.

Sequencing was done on a sample of naive CD8+ T cells from PBMCs. The sequence was obtained from a young man in good health. Some clones in this sample may be carry-over from other donors' samples. The chain recombines TRBV7-6 with TRBJ2-1; 11 bases line up with TRBD2. This chain's CDR3 is CASSSLAGVNNEQFF. CDR3 nucleotides: TGTGCCAGCAGCTCACTAGCGGGGGTAAACAATGAGCAGTTCTTC.